One and the same sample provided the 29 T cell receptor beta chains below, sequenced in a study of blood T cell repertoires in COVID-19. Clones were read by immunoSEQ multiplex PCR, and TCRdb kept only the in-frame ones, dropping some. The table has around 420,000 clones, roughly 87% seen once. The source material was PBMCs or T cells enriched from blood (not recorded which). The receptors were gathered from a woman aged 40 to 55 with acute COVID-19.

The gene calls are TRBV3-1 (or the pseudogene TRBV3-2) and TRBJ2-2, with TRBD2 identical over 7 bases. With 7 bases clipped from V and 4 bases from J, the junction kept 6 bases outside the gene matches. This CDR3 is built from 14 residues. In germline, CDR1 is LGHDT, CDR2 YNNKEL (reference sequence). CDR3 region: CASTPTGGTGELFF. The DNA for the CDR3 is TGTGCCAGCACCCCAACGGGGGGCACCGGGGAGCTGTTTTTT.

For the CDR3, the DNA is TGTGCCAGTAGGCTGACGGACAAGCAGCCCCAGCATTTT. This translates into CASRLTDKQPQHF. The V gene is TRBV19, the J gene TRBJ1-5, with a tentative D call TRBD1 (5 bases). Germline loops: CDR1 LNHDA, CDR2 SQIVND (reference sequence). The V gene lost 6 bases and the J gene lost 7 bases, with 13 bases spanning the gap. This CDR3 region has 13 residues. Variable domain in full (rest from reference TRBV19 and TRBJ1-5): DGGITQSPKYLFRKEGQNVTLSCEQNLNHDAMYWYRQDPGQGLRLIYYSQIVNDFQKGDIAEGYSVSREKKESFPLTVTSAQKNPTAFYLCASRLTDKQPQHFGDGTRLSIL.

The chain is built from TRBV5-1 and TRBJ1-2; tentatively, D is TRBD1 (5 bases). This CDR3 contains 13 residues. V was shortened by 3 bases and J by 4 bases, with 10 bases between the two germline ends. CDR1 is SGHRS, CDR2 YFSETQ, per germline. The CDR3 DNA reads TGCGCCAGCAGCTCAGGGTCCCCCTATGGCTACACCTTC. It codes for CASSSGSPYGYTF.

The V gene is TRBV7-6, the J gene TRBJ2-5, with a tentative D call TRBD1 (5 bases). Germline loops: CDR1 SGHVS, CDR2 FNYEAQ. The CDR3 spans 15 residues. Trimming took off 0 bases at V and 1 base at J, with 9 bases between the two ends. This chain's CDR3 is CASSLAEGAQETQYF. Written as DNA, the CDR3 is TGTGCCAGCAGCTTAGCGGAAGGGGCCCAAGAGACCCAGTACTTC.

V gene TRBV19 combines with J gene TRBJ2-7; possibly TRBD1 for D (5 bases). Germline CDR1 and CDR2: LNHDA and SQIVND (reference sequence). The CDR3 loop spans 13 amino acids. V was cut by 3 bases and J by 3 bases, with 9 bases left in between. CDR3 in DNA: TGTGCCAGTAGTATCAGGGTAGGCTACGAGCAGTACTTC. This codes for CASSIRVGYEQYF.

Here the CDR3 reads CASSYSPQIYTGELFF. The CDR3 DNA is TGTGCCAGCAGTTACTCTCCCCAGATCTACACCGGGGAGCTGTTTTTT. The J gene is TRBJ2-2, the V gene TRBV6-5; D not certain. Looked up from germline, CDR1 is MNHEY and CDR2 is SVGAGI. This CDR3 spans 16 amino acids. Trimming took 0 bases from V and 3 from J, leaving 11 bases between them.

This chain joins TRBV20-1 and TRBJ1-2; TRBD1 aligns across 10 bases. The CDR3 has 16 amino acids. The junction had 13 bases not matched to a gene; V was cut back by 3 bases and J by 6 bases. Germline CDR1 and CDR2: DFQATT and SNEGSKA (reference sequence). CDR3: CSASRPSGTGDDGYTF. CDR3 coding DNA: TGCAGTGCTAGTCGCCCTTCCGGGACAGGGGATGATGGCTACACCTTC.

The rearrangement uses TRBV7-2 and TRBJ2-7; 10 bases line up with TRBD2. Germline-derived CDR1 and CDR2 are SGHTA and FQGNSA. V was pared by 4 bases and J by 3 bases, with 6 bases of the junction left unmatched. The CDR3 length is 15 residues. CDR3 bases: TGTGCCAGCAGCTCTAGTAGCGGGGGGTACTACGAGCAGTACTTC. Its protein product is CASSSSSGGYYEQYF.

The chain carries TRBV6-5 and TRBJ1-2; 8 bases agree with TRBD1. Germline V gene lookup returns CDR1 MNHEY and CDR2 SVGAGI. V lost 2 bases, J lost 4 bases, and 6 bases stayed unmatched. The CDR3 is made up of 15 amino acids. CDR3: CASSYGTGAPYGYTF. DNA for the CDR3: TGTGCCAGCAGTTACGGGACAGGAGCCCCCTATGGCTACACCTTC.

The genes are TRBV29-1 and TRBJ2-7; 15 bases line up with TRBD2. The CDR3 extends over 20 amino acids. CDR1 SQVTM and CDR2 ANQGSEA come from the germline V gene. The trim removed 2 bases at V and 1 base at J, leaving 15 bases unmatched. The CDR3 protein is CSVETGLAGGRTKRSYEQYF. The CDR3 DNA is TGCAGCGTTGAAACCGGACTAGCGGGGGGGCGTACGAAGAGATCCTACGAGCAGTACTTC.

This chain uses TRBV29-1 with TRBJ1-5; 7 nucleotides agree with TRBD1. The better agreement between TRBJ2-3 and the DNA end casts doubt on the J call. This CDR3 has 13 residues. In germline, CDR1 is SQVTM, CDR2 ANQGSEA. The CDR3 DNA reads TGCAGCGTAGCCGACAGGGCAAATCAGCCCCAGTATTTT. Translation: CSVADRANQPQYF.

V usage is TRBV30 and J usage is TRBJ1-1, with D possibly matching TRBD1 (5 bases). The CDR3 covers 14 residues. Looked up from germline, CDR1 is GTSNPN and CDR2 is SVGIG (reference sequence). With 0 bases removed from V and 4 bases from J, the gap between germline ends came to 12 bases. CDR3 amino acids: CAWSVGRVGTEAFF. The CDR3 DNA is TGTGCCTGGAGTGTGGGCAGGGTCGGCACTGAAGCTTTCTTT.

The chain has TRBV3-1 (or the pseudogene TRBV3-2) and TRBJ2-3; 7 bases fit TRBD2. Germline V gene lookup returns CDR1 LGHDT and CDR2 YNNKEL (reference sequence). The CDR3 is 16 residues long. The V gene end was trimmed by 1 base and the J gene end by 4 bases; junction bases not matched to a gene: 8. The DNA for the CDR3 is TGTGCCAGCAGCCAAGGCCTCCTTGGGGGGGCAGATACGCAGTATTTT. Translated, it gives CASSQGLLGGADTQYF.

The V call is TRBV19, the J call TRBJ1-1; D unresolved. V lost 5 bases and J lost 0, with 7 bases in between. CDR3 size: 13 residues. Germline lookup yields CDR1 LNHDA and CDR2 SQIVND (reference sequence). CDR3 in DNA: TGTGCCAGTAGTGTAACAGTGAACACTGAAGCTTTCTTT. Translating gives CASSVTVNTEAFF.

The CDR3 DNA sequence: TGTGCCAGCTCACCGGGAGGCGGGGCCAACGTCCTGACTTTC. Translating it yields CASSPGGGANVLTF. V usage is TRBV18 and J usage is TRBJ2-6; the D gene is possibly TRBD2 (6 bases). The germline V and J ends were trimmed by 3 bases and 4 bases, with 7 bases remaining between them. The CDR3 has 14 residues. Germline V CDR1 and CDR2: KGHSH, LQKENI.

The chain employs TRBV6-1 and TRBJ1-5; D unclear. Looked up from germline, CDR1 is MNHNS and CDR2 is SASEGT. The CDR3 spans 14 residues. Trimming removed 3 bases from V and 0 bases from J, with 6 bases in between. The CDR3: CASSEGYSNQPQHF. CDR3 DNA: TGTGCCAGCAGTGAGGGCTATAGCAATCAGCCCCAGCATTTT.

This chain links TRBV13 with TRBJ2-3; the D gene is possibly TRBD1 (5 bases). The CDR3 length is 15 residues. CDR1 is PRHDT, CDR2 FYEKMQ, per germline (reference sequence). Deletions cut 1 base from V and 1 base from J, with 9 bases between. The CDR3 sequence is CASSLAGSGTDTQYF. DNA for the CDR3: TGTGCCAGCAGCTTAGCAGGGTCGGGCACAGATACGCAGTATTTT.

The rearrangement uses TRBV14 and TRBJ2-1; 11 nucleotides match TRBD2. Germline V gene lookup returns CDR1 SGHDN and CDR2 FVKESK. There are 16 residues in the CDR3. V lost 5 bases to trimming and J lost 4 bases; unmatched junction nucleotides: 7. The CDR3 region has the DNA TGTGCCAGCAGCGTCCTACTAGCGGGGGCTTACAATGAGCAGTTCTTC. Translation gives CASSVLLAGAYNEQFF.

This chain links TRBV10-3 with TRBJ1-5; D not resolved. This CDR3 has 15 amino acids. Germline lookup yields CDR1 ENHRY and CDR2 SYGVKD. Deletions cut 0 bases from V and 4 bases from J, with 10 bases between. CDR3 in amino acids: CAISESGSLNQPQHF. In DNA form, the CDR3 reads TGTGCCATCAGTGAGTCCGGTTCCTTAAATCAGCCCCAGCATTTT.

The chain uses TRBV25-1 and TRBJ1-1, with D uncertain. Germline CDR1 is MGHDK and CDR2 is SYGVNS. V was cut by 1 base and J by 3 bases, with 9 bases left in between. The CDR3 is 14 amino acids. Here the CDR3 DNA reads TGTGCCAGCAGTGAATTTTCCACGGACACTGAAGCTTTCTTT. As protein: CASSEFSTDTEAFF.

The chain is built from TRBV7-9 and TRBJ1-3; D unclear. The germline V gene has CDR1 SEHNR and CDR2 FQNEAQ (reference sequence). There are 16 residues in the CDR3. V was shortened by 3 bases and J by 0 bases, with 12 bases between the two germline ends. CDR3 coding DNA: TGTGCCAGCAGCTTGTCCATGAGTCACTCTGGAAACACCATATATTTT. Encoded protein: CASSLSMSHSGNTIYF. The complete variable domain, with remaining parts taken from reference TRBV7-9 and TRBJ1-3, reads DTGVSQNPRHKITKRGQNVTFRCDPISEHNRLYWYRQTLGQGPEFLTYFQNEAQLEKSRLLSDRFSAERPKGSFSTLEIQRTEQGDSAMYLCASSLSMSHSGNTIYFGEGSWLTVV.

With regard to this clone: The same CDR3 can be traced to other DNA sequences in this sample. The chain is built from TRBV2 and TRBJ1-2; 8 bases are a match to TRBD1. With 5 bases clipped from V and 2 bases from J, the junction kept 1 base outside the gene matches. The germline V gene has CDR1 SNHLY and CDR2 FYNNEI. The length of the CDR3 is 13 residues. CDR3 nucleotide sequence: TGTGCCAGCAGTAGACAGGGGAACTATGGCTACACCTTC. Translation gives CASSRQGNYGYTF. Together with reference TRBV2 and TRBJ1-2, the CDR3 gives the full variable domain: EPEVTQTPSHQVTQMGQEVILRCVPISNHLYFYWYRQILGQKVEFLVSFYNNEISEKSEIFDDQFSVERPDGSNFTLKIRSTKLEDSAMYFCASSRQGNYGYTFGSGTRLTVV.

This clone was counted a single time. The V call is TRBV18, the J call TRBJ2-4, with 7 bases lining up with TRBD1. CDR3 length: 16 residues. With V trimmed by 6 bases and J by 1 base, 9 bases remained unmatched. Germline V lookup: CDR1 KGHSH, CDR2 LQKENI. CDR3 in amino acids: CASSLTGIGAKNIQYF. The CDR3 region has the DNA TGTGCCAGCTCCTTGACAGGGATAGGGGCCAAAAACATTCAGTACTTC.

The chain couples TRBV6-5 to TRBJ1-2, with 10 bases that match TRBD1. CDR1 is MNHEY, CDR2 SVGAGI, per germline. Trimming at V came to 6 bases and at J to 6 bases, leaving 4 bases not matched to a gene. The CDR3 is made up of 13 amino acids. Written as DNA, the CDR3 is TGTGCCAGCAGCTTAGGGACAGGGGATGGCTACACCTTC. Protein: CASSLGTGDGYTF.

This clone was observed a few times. This chain connects TRBV30 to TRBJ1-5; TRBD1 matches at 7 bases. CDR1 and CDR2 (germline): GTSNPN, SVGIG (reference sequence). The CDR3 totals 13 residues. The ends lost 3 bases at V and 4 bases at J; junction bases unmatched: 3. The CDR3 nucleotides are TGTGCCTGGAGACAACAGGGGAATCAGCCCCAGCATTTT. Its protein is CAWRQQGNQPQHF.

The gene calls are TRBV5-1 and TRBJ1-1; no clear D. V was shortened by 5 bases and J by 0 bases, with 8 bases between the two germline ends. The V gene's germline CDR1 is SGHRS and CDR2 YFSETQ. The CDR3 runs to 13 residues. In DNA, the CDR3 is TGCGCCAGCAGTTCTTCCCTGAACACTGAAGCTTTCTTT. Translating gives CASSSSLNTEAFF. The full variable domain, in which reference TRBV5-1 and TRBJ1-1 provide the parts outside the CDR3, is KAGVTQTPRYLIKTRGQQVTLSCSPISGHRSVSWYQQTPGQGLQFLFEYFSETQRNKGNFPGRFSGRQFSNSRSEMNVSTLELGDSALYLCASSSSLNTEAFFGQGTRLTVV.

The rearrangement links TRBV5-8 to TRBJ2-1, with 8 bases aligning to TRBD2. Trimming took 3 bases from V and 2 from J; bases not matched to a gene: 7. Germline V gene data show CDR1 as SGHTS and CDR2 as YDEGEE. The CDR3 length is 16 residues. Here the CDR3 DNA reads TGTGCCAGCAGCTCGGCGGGGGGCGCTCCCTACAATGAGCAGTTCTTC. Its protein is CASSSAGGAPYNEQFF.

The chain links TRBV25-1 to TRBJ2-3, with D perhaps matching TRBD1 (5 bases). In germline, CDR1 is MGHDK, CDR2 SYGVNS. Trimming took 2 bases from V and 1 from J, leaving 13 bases between them. This CDR3 comprises 16 residues. The CDR3 coding sequence is TGTGCCAGCAGTGAAGGGGCCTATCATGGCACAGATACGCAGTATTTT. It codes for CASSEGAYHGTDTQYF.

The J gene is TRBJ1-4, the V gene TRBV11-2, with D perhaps matching TRBD1 (5 bases). V lost 1 base and J lost 6, with 9 bases in between. This CDR3 region has 14 residues. Germline V CDR1 and CDR2: SGHAT, FQNNGV. The DNA for the CDR3 is TGTGCCAGCAGCTTAGCAGGGTGGGATGAAAAACTGTTTTTT. This sequence encodes CASSLAGWDEKLFF.